This T cell receptor (beta chain) was recorded in a study of T cells in tuberculosis (dated by TCRdb to the late 2010s). Some background on the complete study: The study combined CD1B tetramers and high-throughput TCR immunosequencing to characterize T cells specific for the mycobacterial lipid antigen glucose monomycolate (GMM). IGRA-negative adolescents, IGRA-positive adolescents with latent tuberculosis and adults with active tuberculosis, more than 9 per group, were compared in a South African clinical cohort.

The immunoSEQ multiplex PCR assay was used to generate TCR libraries, with TCR-beta and/or TCR-alpha/delta assays applied to each sample. The amplified TCR libraries were sequenced using the Illumina high-throughput platform. The study's own analysis went as follows. Clustering and dimensionality reduction relied on pairwise TCRdist distances among GMM-specific receptors from T cells that were either sorted ex vivo or expanded in vitro. Each clinical repertoire was scored by mean NN-distance, the average TCRdist to the nearest 10% of tetramer-positive reference sequences. GEM TCR motif frequency was calculated as the fraction of unique TCRs that matched known GEM sequences by V/J usage and CDR3 length. Active tuberculosis was classified by linear discriminant analysis with leave-one-out cross-validation, implemented in scikit-learn. TCRdb stores this immuneACCESS table with in-frame sequences only. Part of the clones is absent; in the studies checked, under half of the shortfall reflects unresolved V genes, and no reason is known for the rest. That table supplies the V and J calls and clone size; D and trimming were determined from the DNA. For this sample there are over 40,000 clones; about 95% appear just once. Roughly 7% of the sample goes to the ten largest clones.

In regard to this clone: No cognate antigen has been identified for it. Base-call qualities are not available, and no considerably larger clone is one nucleotide away.

At study entry, adolescents were screened for latent tuberculosis infection using a tuberculin skin test and the QuantiFERON-TB GOLD In-Tube IGRA. Immunosequencing was performed on unsorted cryopreserved PBMC and covered 100,000 or so T cells per clinical donor on average. Eleven high schools in the Worcester region of the Western Cape, South Africa, served as enrollment sites for adolescents aged 12 to 18 years. Around ten M. tuberculosis-infected adolescents and some ten uninfected adolescents, matched for age and sex, were selected. PBMC from adolescents were isolated by density centrifugation from freshly drawn heparinized blood and then cryopreserved. Results and caveats for the whole study, not just this receptor: Clinical samples were selected based on which cryopreserved specimens were available, and the active tuberculosis cases were adults whereas the controls were adolescents. Shorter CDR3-alpha lengths in active tuberculosis patients partly drove the smaller NN-distances, and the TCR-beta difference was not statistically significant. With the diverse GMM-specific repertoire as input, a classifier achieved around 90% accuracy (AUROC roughly 0.88), whereas GEM motif frequencies as input gave 60% to 70% accuracy. Compared with IGRA-negative controls, TCR-alpha repertoires from active tuberculosis had smaller mean NN-distances to GMM-specific TCRs, which suggests that these TCRs underwent clonal expansion.

Measured from the cysteine to the phenylalanine, the CDR3 is 15 residues long. The sequence is cut down to CDR3 DNA, 45 bases in frame from base 1. Compared with germline, V lacks 4 bases and J lacks 1 base; bases without a gene match: 7. The germline V gene provides CDR1 MNHEY and CDR2 SVGAGI. The sequence was obtained from a donor under 30 with latent tuberculosis or without tuberculosis infection. The chain links TRBV6-5 with TRBJ2-7; the junction holds 7 bases that match TRBD2. Sequencing was carried out using PBMCs. For the CDR3, the sequence is CASSWVASGSYEQYF. The DNA sequence is as follows: TGTGCCAGCAGTTGGGTGGCTAGCGGATCCTACGAGCAGTACTTC.